This entry describes one T cell receptor (beta chain). As yet, its antigen is unknown. V lost 2 bases to trimming and J lost 5 bases, with 13 bases between them. The CDR3 runs to 15 residues. Germline CDR1 MNHGY, CDR2 SAAAGT. TCRdb re-analysed the reads in MiXCR, keeping a single row per CDR3 protein. The table records about a million distinct CDR3 sequences, 31% of them present only once. The data belong to a study of T cell repertoires in cytomegalovirus infection. Study context: The authors relied on CMV epitopes, both recently identified HLA-C-restricted and well-studied HLA-B-restricted. Public TCR beta signatures indicated both CMV infection and matching HLA type.

The study's findings and limits: Of the TCR beta families, the public ones yielded a cumulative frequency that identified carriers of CMV plus the relevant HLA.

The V gene is TRBV6-8, the J gene TRBJ2-1; TRBD1 or TRBD2 may be the D gene (6 bases each). This receptor was identified in a human donor in good health (CMV status not recorded). Some clones in this sample may be carry-over from other donors' samples. Sequencing used cultured CD8+ T cells from PBMCs, obtained from culture after CMV antigen stimulation. CDR3 DNA: TGTGCCAGCAGTTACGGGGGGCCTATCAACAATGAGCAGTTCTTC. Protein: CASSYGGPINNEQFF.